This T cell receptor (beta chain) stems from a study of immune evolution from preneoplasia to lung adenocarcinoma. General observations from the study: Compared with EGFR-mutant or double wild-type lesions, KRAS-mutant nodules were more clonal. From normal lung to invasive adenocarcinoma, top clone frequencies appeared to decrease.

Judged by abundance, this clone is large. Its antigen is not identified. From germline, CDR1 is SNHLY and CDR2 FYNNEI. CDR3 length: 12 residues. V lost 6 bases to trimming and J lost 5 bases, with 10 bases between them. Generated by immunoSEQ multiplex PCR, the TCRdb table keeps only in-frame clones and is missing some. The sample records 3,500 or so clones, 82% being singletons. V usage is TRBV2 and J usage is TRBJ1-1; D is undetermined. The TCR comes from an older person with invasive lung adenocarcinoma. The specimen sequenced was FFPE invasive lung adenocarcinoma tissue. CDR3 in amino acids: CASRDRGTEAFF. The CDR3 region has the DNA TGTGCCAGCAGGGACCGTGGTACTGAAGCTTTCTTT.